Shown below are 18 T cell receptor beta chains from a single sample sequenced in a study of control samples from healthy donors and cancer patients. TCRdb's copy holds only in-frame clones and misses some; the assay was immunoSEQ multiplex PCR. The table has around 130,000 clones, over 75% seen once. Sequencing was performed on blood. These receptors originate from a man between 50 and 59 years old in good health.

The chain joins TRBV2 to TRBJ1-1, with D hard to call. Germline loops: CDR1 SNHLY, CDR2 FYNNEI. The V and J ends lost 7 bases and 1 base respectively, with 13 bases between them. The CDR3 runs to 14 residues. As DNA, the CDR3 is TGTGCCAGCACCGAACGAGCGGGGAACACTGAAGCTTTCTTT. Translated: CASTERAGNTEAFF.

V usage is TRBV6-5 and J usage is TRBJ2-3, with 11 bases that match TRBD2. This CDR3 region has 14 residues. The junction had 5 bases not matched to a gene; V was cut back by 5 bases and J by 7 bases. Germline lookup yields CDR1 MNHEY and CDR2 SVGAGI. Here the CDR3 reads CASSIAGGENTQYF. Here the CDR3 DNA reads TGTGCCAGCAGTATAGCGGGGGGGGAAAATACGCAGTATTTT.

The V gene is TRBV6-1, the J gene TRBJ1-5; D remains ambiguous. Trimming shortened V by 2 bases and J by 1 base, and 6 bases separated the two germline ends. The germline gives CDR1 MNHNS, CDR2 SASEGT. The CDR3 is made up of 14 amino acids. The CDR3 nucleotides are TGTGCCAGCAGTGAAAATGGGAGCAATCAGCCCCAGCATTTT. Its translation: CASSENGSNQPQHF.

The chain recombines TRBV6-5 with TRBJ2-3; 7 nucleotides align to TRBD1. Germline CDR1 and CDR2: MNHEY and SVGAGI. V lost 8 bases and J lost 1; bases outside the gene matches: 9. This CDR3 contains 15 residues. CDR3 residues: CASSQGVVGTDTQYF. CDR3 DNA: TGTGCCAGCTCCCAGGGGGTAGTTGGCACAGATACGCAGTATTTT.

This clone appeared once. DNA of the CDR3: TGTGCTAGTGCTCCGGGCGATTCCTATAGCAATCAGCCCCAGCATTTT. Its translation is CASAPGDSYSNQPQHF. The gene calls are TRBV12-5 and TRBJ1-5; no clear D. The germline V gene has CDR1 LGHNT and CDR2 FRNRAP. This CDR3 is 16 amino acids long. Trimming pared 7 bases from V and 0 bases from J, leaving 16 bases between.

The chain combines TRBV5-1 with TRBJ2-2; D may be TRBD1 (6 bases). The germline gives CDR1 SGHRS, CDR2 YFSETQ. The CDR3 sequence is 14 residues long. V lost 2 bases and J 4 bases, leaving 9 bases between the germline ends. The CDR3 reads CASSLEGVTGELFF. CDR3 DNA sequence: TGCGCCAGCAGCTTAGAGGGGGTCACCGGGGAGCTGTTTTTT.

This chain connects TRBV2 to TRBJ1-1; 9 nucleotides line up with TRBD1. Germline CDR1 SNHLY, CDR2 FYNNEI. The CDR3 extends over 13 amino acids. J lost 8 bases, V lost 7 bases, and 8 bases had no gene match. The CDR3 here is CASTLGQGLEAFF. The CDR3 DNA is TGTGCCAGCACCTTGGGACAGGGATTAGAAGCTTTCTTT.

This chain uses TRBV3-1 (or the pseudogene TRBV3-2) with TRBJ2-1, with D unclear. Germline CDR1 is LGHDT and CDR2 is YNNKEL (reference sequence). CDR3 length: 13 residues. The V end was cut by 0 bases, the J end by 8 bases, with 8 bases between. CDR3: CASSQDGLDEQFF. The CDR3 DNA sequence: TGTGCCAGCAGCCAAGATGGTTTAGATGAGCAGTTCTTC.

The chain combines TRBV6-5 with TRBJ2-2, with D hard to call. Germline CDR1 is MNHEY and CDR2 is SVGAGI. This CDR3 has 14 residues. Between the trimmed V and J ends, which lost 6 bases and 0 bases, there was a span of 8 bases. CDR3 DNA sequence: TGTGCCAGCAGAAACGTGGCGAACACCGGGGAGCTGTTTTTT. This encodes CASRNVANTGELFF.

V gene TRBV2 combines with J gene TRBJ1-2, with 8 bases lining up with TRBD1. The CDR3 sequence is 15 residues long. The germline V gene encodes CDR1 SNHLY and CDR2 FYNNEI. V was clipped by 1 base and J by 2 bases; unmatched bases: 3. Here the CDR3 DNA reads TGTGCCAGCAGTGAAGACCGGACAGGGAACTATGGCTACACCTTC. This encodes CASSEDRTGNYGYTF.

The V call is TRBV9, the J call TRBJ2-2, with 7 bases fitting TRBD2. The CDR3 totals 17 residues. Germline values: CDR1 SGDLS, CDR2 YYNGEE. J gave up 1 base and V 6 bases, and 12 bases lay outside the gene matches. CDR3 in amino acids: CASTRGRGLLNTGELFF. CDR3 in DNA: TGTGCCAGCACCCGTGGGAGGGGACTCCTGAACACCGGGGAGCTGTTTTTT.

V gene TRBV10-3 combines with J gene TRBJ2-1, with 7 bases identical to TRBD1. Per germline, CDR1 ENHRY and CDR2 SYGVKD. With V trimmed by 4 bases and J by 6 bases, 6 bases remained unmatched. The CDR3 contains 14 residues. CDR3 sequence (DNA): TGTGCCATCAGTGGACCAGGGGGTTTCAATGAGCAGTTCTTC. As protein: CAISGPGGFNEQFF.

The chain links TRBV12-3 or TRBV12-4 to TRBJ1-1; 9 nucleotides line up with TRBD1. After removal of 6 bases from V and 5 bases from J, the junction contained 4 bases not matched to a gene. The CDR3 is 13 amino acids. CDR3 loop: CASSGQGFTEAFF. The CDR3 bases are TGTGCCAGCAGCGGACAGGGGTTTACTGAAGCTTTCTTT.

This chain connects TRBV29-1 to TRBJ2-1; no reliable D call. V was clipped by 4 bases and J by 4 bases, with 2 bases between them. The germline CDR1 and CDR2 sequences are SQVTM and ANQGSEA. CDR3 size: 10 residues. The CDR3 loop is CSVGYNEQFF. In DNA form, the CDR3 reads TGCAGCGTTGGATACAATGAGCAGTTCTTC.

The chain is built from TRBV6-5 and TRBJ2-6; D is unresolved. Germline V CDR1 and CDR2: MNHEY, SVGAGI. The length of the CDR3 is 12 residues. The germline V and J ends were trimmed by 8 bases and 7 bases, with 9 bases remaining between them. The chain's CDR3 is CASGLAANVLTF. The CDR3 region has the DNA TGTGCCAGCGGGCTCGCAGCCAACGTCCTGACTTTC.

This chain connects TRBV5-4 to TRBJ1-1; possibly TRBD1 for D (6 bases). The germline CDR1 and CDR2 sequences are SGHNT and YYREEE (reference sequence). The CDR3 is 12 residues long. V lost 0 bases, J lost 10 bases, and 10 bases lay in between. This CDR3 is CASSLAQGRAFF. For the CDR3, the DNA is TGTGCCAGCAGCTTGGCGCAGGGGAGAGCTTTCTTT. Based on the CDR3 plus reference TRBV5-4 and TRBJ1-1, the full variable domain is ETGVTQSPTHLIKTRGQQVTLRCSSQSGHNTVSWYQQALGQGPQFIFQYYREEENGRGNFPPRFSGLQFPNYSSELNVNALELDDSALYLCASSLAQGRAFFGQGTRLTVV.

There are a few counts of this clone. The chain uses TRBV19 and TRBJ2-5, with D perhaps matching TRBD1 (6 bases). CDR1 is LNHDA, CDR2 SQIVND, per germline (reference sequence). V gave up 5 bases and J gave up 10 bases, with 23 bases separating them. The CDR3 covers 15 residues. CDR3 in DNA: TGTGCCAGTAGTCAACAGGACAGAGCTACCGGGGACCAGTACTTC. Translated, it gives CASSQQDRATGDQYF.

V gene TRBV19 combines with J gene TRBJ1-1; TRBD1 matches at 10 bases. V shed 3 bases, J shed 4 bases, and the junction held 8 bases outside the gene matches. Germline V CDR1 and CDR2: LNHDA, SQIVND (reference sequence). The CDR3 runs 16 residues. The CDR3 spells CASSMSRTGGGTEAFF. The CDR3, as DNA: TGTGCCAGTAGTATGAGTAGGACAGGGGGAGGCACTGAAGCTTTCTTT.